This T cell receptor (beta chain) was profiled in a study of T cells in Graves' hyperthyroidism and ophthalmopathy. This CDR3 has 13 residues. Germline CDR1 is SEHNR and CDR2 is FQNEAQ (reference sequence). V lost 5 bases and J 7 bases, leaving 15 bases between the germline ends. Study-wide points: Most clonotypes expanded in the thyroid (above 0.001) were also present in blood. Ophthalmopathy and stable hyperthyroidism were told apart by a 13 V-J model.

There were TCR beta CDR3 regions amplified from RNA transcripts. The TCR CDR3 was amplified in a first-round RT-PCR using the HTBI primer set. A single record per CDR3 protein comes from TCRdb applying MiXCR to the multiplex PCR reads. The profile shows about 840,000 distinct CDR3 sequences, about two fifths of them singletons. This clonotype came up a few times. The antigen is unknown. Each diagnosis drew on symptoms, thyroxine, TRAb, thyroid ultrasound and orbital computed tomography findings. The specimen sequenced was blood. The receptor was isolated from a man between 18 and 29 years old with Graves' hyperthyroidism. V is TRBV7-9 and J is TRBJ2-7; either TRBD1 or TRBD2 may fit D (5 bases each). Here the CDR3 DNA reads TGTGCCAGCAGCGGCCGGGGCTCCATGGAGCAGTACTTC. Its translation: CASSGRGSMEQYF. Variable domain in full (rest from reference TRBV7-9 and TRBJ2-7): DTGVSQNPRHKITKRGQNVTFRCDPISEHNRLYWYRQTLGQGPEFLTYFQNEAQLEKSRLLSDRFSAERPKGSFSTLEIQRTEQGDSAMYLCASSGRGSMEQYFGPGTRLTVT.